What follows are 20 T cell receptor beta chains derived from one specimen sequenced in a study of response to subunit inactivated influenza vaccine. TCRdb passed the RT-PCR reads through MiXCR, listing each CDR3 protein once. The table records almost 250,000 distinct CDR3 sequences, 10% to 15% of them present only once. The source was non-naive T cells sorted from PBMCs, collected approximately 15 days before vaccination. The receptors were gathered from a man in his forties or fifties who received an inactivated influenza vaccine.

Only a few counts were recorded for this clonotype. The rearrangement links TRBV27 to TRBJ1-2; D gene uncertain. The CDR3 loop spans 13 amino acids. Germline CDR1 MNHEY, CDR2 SMNVEV (reference sequence). Deletions cut 3 bases from V and 4 bases from J, with 9 bases between. For the CDR3, the DNA is TGTGCCAGCAGTTTTAAGGGCCTCTATGGCTACACCTTC. Its protein is CASSFKGLYGYTF.

J is TRBJ1-4 and V is TRBV12-3 or TRBV12-4; possible D gene TRBD1, 6 bases. The CDR3 length is 13 residues. With 2 bases removed from V and 8 bases from J, the gap between germline ends came to 9 bases. In nucleotides, the CDR3 is TGTGCCAGCAGTTTAAATCAGGGGGAAAAACTGTTTTTT. Residues: CASSLNQGEKLFF.

This sequence joins TRBV20-1 and TRBJ2-7; D may be TRBD2 (7 bases). The CDR3 spans 16 residues. Germline V gene lookup returns CDR1 DFQATT and CDR2 SNEGSKA (reference sequence). V was shortened by 0 bases and J by 5 bases, with 20 bases between the two germline ends. CDR3 region: CSARDSRGLQLDEQYF. In DNA, the CDR3 is TGCAGTGCTAGAGATTCGCGGGGGCTCCAGTTGGACGAGCAGTACTTC.

The rearrangement links TRBV6-1 to TRBJ2-3; 12 bases are a match to TRBD2. The CDR3 runs 16 residues. The J segment lost 0 bases and the V segment lost 11 bases, leaving 9 bases of the junction unmatched. Germline CDR1 is MNHNS and CDR2 is SASEGT. In DNA form, the CDR3 reads TGTGCCCCCCCGGCTAGCGGGGGGGATAGCACAGATACGCAGTATTTT. Protein sequence: CAPPASGGDSTDTQYF.

This clonotype was seen a few times. The chain links TRBV4-2 to TRBJ1-3; no clear D. The CDR3 has 16 residues. Trimming left V 0 bases short and J 5 bases short, with 14 bases between. Germline V gives CDR1 LGHNA, CDR2 YNFKEQ. DNA for the CDR3: TGTGCCAGCAGCCAAGACGTCGGTTACGCGAGAAACACCATATATTTT. Translation gives CASSQDVGYARNTIYF.

This clonotype was observed a few times. This chain joins TRBV20-1 and TRBJ2-7, with D unclear. The CDR3 covers 12 residues. The germline V and J ends were trimmed by 5 bases and 3 bases, with 11 bases remaining between them. Germline CDR1 is DFQATT and CDR2 is SNEGSKA (reference sequence). The CDR3: CSARDTYYEQYF. For the CDR3, the DNA is TGCAGTGCTCGCGACACCTACTACGAGCAGTACTTC.

Points on this clonotype: This may arise from a read error, as a much more abundant clone is one base away. The genes are TRBV4-2 and TRBJ2-7, with TRBD2 matching over 9 bases. The CDR3 has 15 residues. Per the germline V gene, CDR1 is LGHNA and CDR2 is YNFKEQ. This CDR3 is CAISQGGSGSYEQYF. The DNA of the CDR3 is TGTGCCATCAGCCAAGGAGGTAGCGGGAGTTACGAGCAGTACTTC.

The CDR3 is CASSLVGHETQYF. CDR3 coding DNA: TGCGCCAGCAGCTTAGTGGGTCATGAGACCCAGTACTTC. The rearrangement links TRBV5-1 to TRBJ2-5, with D hard to call. Per germline, CDR1 SGHRS and CDR2 YFSETQ. Deletions cut 2 bases from V and 5 bases from J, with 10 bases between. The CDR3 has 13 residues.

The V call is TRBV7-9, the J call TRBJ2-3; D might be TRBD1 or TRBD2, each matching 6 bases. Trimming removed 5 bases at V and 2 bases at J, with 11 bases between. The germline CDR1 and CDR2 sequences are SEHNR and FQNEAQ (reference sequence). CDR3 length: 14 residues. The chain's CDR3 is CASSPGGVTDTQYF. The DNA for the CDR3 is TGTGCCAGCAGCCCCGGGGGCGTCACAGATACGCAGTATTTT.

This clonotype was counted a few times. This chain joins TRBV7-8 and TRBJ1-6; D is undetermined. CDR1 and CDR2 from the germline V gene are SGHVS and FQNEAQ. V dropped 5 bases and J dropped 10 bases, with 15 bases sitting between them. This CDR3 contains 14 residues. The CDR3 reads CASSRSGSRSPLHF. In nucleotides, the CDR3 is TGTGCCAGCAGCCGTAGCGGTTCTCGGTCACCCCTCCACTTT.

The chain is built from TRBV4-2 and TRBJ1-5; no reliable D call. CDR3 size: 14 residues. Between the trimmed V and J ends, which lost 1 base and 5 bases, there was a span of 9 bases. Germline-derived CDR1 and CDR2 are LGHNA and YNFKEQ. The CDR3 here is CASSQGGEDQPQHF. The DNA of the CDR3 is TGTGCCAGCAGCCAAGGGGGAGAAGATCAGCCCCAGCATTTT.

V is TRBV6-2 or TRBV6-3 and J is TRBJ2-7; D is unclear. This CDR3 spans 11 amino acids. Between the trimmed V and J ends, which lost 4 bases and 6 bases, there was a span of 7 bases. CDR1 and CDR2 (germline): MNHEY, SVGEGT. CDR3 loop: CASSFLREQYF. The CDR3 nucleotides read TGTGCCAGCAGTTTTCTCCGCGAGCAGTACTTC.

The chain links TRBV9 to TRBJ2-3; D is perhaps TRBD1 (5 bases). Trimming took off 2 bases at V and 1 base at J, with 14 bases between the two ends. Per germline, CDR1 SGDLS and CDR2 YYNGEE. The CDR3 covers 16 residues. The CDR3 spells CASSVQGEPRTDTQYF. CDR3 DNA: TGTGCCAGCAGCGTCCAGGGCGAACCGCGCACAGATACGCAGTATTTT.

This clonotype turned up a few times. The rearrangement uses TRBV5-5 and TRBJ2-1; D may correspond to TRBD1 or TRBD2 (5 bases each). Germline CDR1 SGHKS, CDR2 YYEKEE (reference sequence). The CDR3 has 14 residues. Deletions cut 6 bases from V and 5 bases from J, with 15 bases between. CDR3 sequence (DNA): TGTGCCAGCACCCTAGGGGACCGAGACAATGAGCAGTTCTTC. Amino acids: CASTLGDRDNEQFF.

The table lists this clonotype with a few counts. CDR3 loop: CASSLSRTSYEQYF. As DNA, the CDR3 is TGTGCCAGCAGCTTAAGCAGGACCTCCTACGAGCAGTACTTC. The rearrangement joins TRBV7-2 to TRBJ2-7; D not certain. Trimming left V 2 bases short and J 0 bases short, with 8 bases between. The CDR3 runs to 14 residues. Germline CDR1 is SGHTA and CDR2 is FQGNSA. Full variable domain (remainder filled in from reference TRBV7-2 and TRBJ2-7): GAGVSQSPSNKVTEKGKDVELRCDPISGHTALYWYRQSLGQGLEFLIYFQGNSAPDKSGLPSDRFSAERTGGSVSTLTIQRTQQEDSAVYLCASSLSRTSYEQYFGPGTRLTVT.

Many counts were recorded for this clonotype. V is TRBV3-1 and J is TRBJ2-1, with 8 bases fitting TRBD2. V dropped 1 base and J dropped 7; count of bases not matched to a gene: 3. Germline V gene sequence: CDR1 LGHDT, CDR2 YNNKEL (reference sequence). The CDR3 spans 14 residues. This CDR3 reads CASSQGERGNEQFF. The CDR3 DNA is TGTGCCAGCAGCCAAGGAGAGCGGGGGAATGAGCAGTTCTTC.

The genes are TRBV19 and TRBJ2-7, with D possibly being TRBD1 (6 bases). The CDR3 has 13 residues. Trimming took off 5 bases at V and 3 bases at J, with 11 bases between the two ends. CDR1 is LNHDA and CDR2 is SQIVND in the germline V gene (reference sequence). Here the CDR3 reads CASSPGTFYEQYF. CDR3 DNA: TGTGCCAGTAGTCCCGGGACATTCTACGAGCAGTACTTC.

J is TRBJ1-1 and V is TRBV20-1; D is uncertain. Germline V CDR1 and CDR2: DFQATT, SNEGSKA (reference sequence). V gave up 6 bases and J gave up 7 bases, with 24 bases separating them. The CDR3 runs to 15 residues. The CDR3 DNA reads TGCAGTGCCAGACACGGTCTAAGAGCTGGTGGTGAAGCTTTCTTT. This codes for CSARHGLRAGGEAFF.

CDR3 sequence: CASKPTGLAGGNAQTQYF. CDR3 in DNA: TGTGCCAGCAAACCCACCGGACTAGCGGGAGGTAACGCACAGACCCAGTACTTC. The chain combines TRBV27 with TRBJ2-5, with 14 bases identical to TRBD2. The CDR3 extends over 18 amino acids. Germline V lookup: CDR1 MNHEY, CDR2 SMNVEV (reference sequence). V dropped 7 bases and J dropped 6; count of bases not matched to a gene: 16.

This clonotype was seen repeatedly, ten times or more. The chain links TRBV20-1 to TRBJ2-7; TRBD2 aligns across 8 bases. V shed 6 bases, J shed 2 bases, and the junction held 6 bases outside the gene matches. CDR3 length: 13 residues. From germline, CDR1 is DFQATT and CDR2 SNEGSKA (reference sequence). The CDR3 loop is CSANPGLAYEQYF. The CDR3 nucleotides are TGCAGTGCGAACCCGGGACTAGCCTACGAGCAGTACTTC.